A single sample is the source of the 10 T cell receptor beta chains below, sequenced in a study of PD-1 blockade in classical Hodgkin lymphoma. Time point defined: cycle 4 day 1 (C4D1), after more than five weeks of nivolumab. With no exception, relapse followed autologous stem cell transplantation in all patients, and brentuximab vedotin exposure varied. Generated by immunoSEQ multiplex PCR, the TCRdb table keeps only in-frame clones and is missing some. The sample lists about 44,000 clones, 66% seen once, with around 3% in the top ten. Specimen: peripheral blood mononuclear cells (PBMCs), collected before the fourth cycle of nivolumab. The receptors stem from a human donor with classical Hodgkin lymphoma.

The chain combines TRBV19 with TRBJ1-6; a weak D match, TRBD1 (5 bases). The CDR3 runs to 15 residues. Germline-derived CDR1 and CDR2 are LNHDA and SQIVND (reference sequence). V was clipped by 3 bases and J by 10 bases, with 16 bases between them. CDR3 sequence reads: CASSISAGDVSPLHF. Written as DNA, the CDR3 is TGTGCCAGTAGTATCAGCGCGGGGGATGTGTCACCCCTCCACTTT.

Details on this clone: Additional DNA sequences in this sample encode the identical CDR3. As DNA, the CDR3 is TGCGCCAGCAGCTTGGAGGGTTACGAGCAGTACTTC. This translates into CASSLEGYEQYF. The V and J genes are TRBV5-1 and TRBJ2-7; D is uncertain. CDR3 length: 12 residues. Deletions cut 0 bases from V and 4 bases from J, with 5 bases between. Germline loops: CDR1 SGHRS, CDR2 YFSETQ.

The J gene is TRBJ1-1, the V gene TRBV19, with D hard to call. Germline CDR1 is LNHDA and CDR2 is SQIVND (reference sequence). Trimming stripped 3 bases from V and 2 bases from J, with 10 bases between. The CDR3 covers 14 residues. CDR3: CASSMEKSNTEAFF. The CDR3 coding sequence is TGTGCCAGTAGTATGGAGAAGAGTAACACTGAAGCTTTCTTT. The full variable domain, rest sourced from reference TRBV19 and TRBJ1-1, is DGGITQSPKYLFRKEGQNVTLSCEQNLNHDAMYWYRQDPGQGLRLIYYSQIVNDFQKGDIAEGYSVSREKKESFPLTVTSAQKNPTAFYLCASSMEKSNTEAFFGQGTRLTVV.

V and J are TRBV10-3 and TRBJ2-3, with 8 bases aligning to TRBD2. The CDR3 is made up of 14 amino acids. Germline V gene data show CDR1 as ENHRY and CDR2 as SYGVKD. Trimming removed 8 bases from V and 4 bases from J; junction bases left unmatched: 8. The CDR3 DNA reads TGTGCCATCGGTGCGGGAGGTTCCGCAGATACGCAGTATTTT. The encoded protein is CAIGAGGSADTQYF.

The V and J genes are TRBV28 and TRBJ2-2, with 11 nucleotides matching TRBD2. The CDR3 is made up of 18 amino acids. J was trimmed by 5 bases and V by 5 bases; bases with no gene match: 13. From germline, CDR1 is MDHEN and CDR2 SYDVKM. The CDR3 sequence: CASSPQTSGAPETGELFF. The CDR3 coding sequence is TGTGCCAGCAGTCCACAGACTAGCGGGGCCCCGGAAACCGGGGAGCTGTTTTTT.

In regard to this clone: The sample has other DNA sequences that encode this CDR3 too. The rearrangement links TRBV4-3 to TRBJ2-3; 8 bases map to TRBD2. Trimming removed 0 bases from V and 3 bases from J; junction bases left unmatched: 8. CDR1 is LGHNA, CDR2 YSLEER, per germline. There are 17 residues in the CDR3. The CDR3 DNA sequence: TGCGCCAGCAGCCAAGAGGGGTTAGCGGGGTTTACAGATACGCAGTATTTT. This gives the protein CASSQEGLAGFTDTQYF.

This sequence joins TRBV11-2 and TRBJ2-3; no firm D call. The germline V gene encodes CDR1 SGHAT and CDR2 FQNNGV. Deletions cut 0 bases from V and 5 bases from J, with 12 bases between. The CDR3 sequence is 15 residues long. CDR3 amino acids: CASSLDSILGDTQYF. The CDR3 DNA sequence: TGTGCCAGCAGCTTAGATTCTATACTGGGAGATACGCAGTATTTT.

This chain connects TRBV25-1 to TRBJ2-7; D tentatively fits TRBD1 or TRBD2 (5 bases each). The CDR3 consists of 15 residues. Looked up from germline, CDR1 is MGHDK and CDR2 is SYGVNS. V lost 4 bases, J lost 6 bases, and 19 bases lay in between. CDR3 protein: CASSGSGTSLREQYF. The CDR3 DNA reads as TGTGCCAGCAGTGGGTCGGGGACCTCCCTTCGCGAGCAGTACTTC.

The chain employs TRBV30 and TRBJ2-3, with a possible D match to TRBD1 (5 bases). CDR1 and CDR2 from the germline V gene are GTSNPN and SVGIG (reference sequence). Trimming shortened V by 4 bases and J by 0 bases, and 14 bases separated the two germline ends. This CDR3 region has 15 residues. The CDR3 DNA reads TGTGCCTGGACCCTGGAAGGGGTTAGCACAGATACGCAGTATTTT. Translated: CAWTLEGVSTDTQYF.

This clone was seen more than once but under ten times. V gene TRBV6-5 combines with J gene TRBJ1-2; D call uncertain. The CDR3 sequence is 11 residues long. Between the trimmed V and J ends, which lost 2 bases and 8 bases, there was a span of 6 bases. CDR1 and CDR2 from the germline V gene are MNHEY and SVGAGI. The CDR3 DNA follows: TGTGCCAGCAGTTACGGGTACGGCTACACCTTC. Its translation is CASSYGYGYTF.